Following are 5 T cell receptor beta chains from one sample sequenced in a study of T cells in Graves' hyperthyroidism and ophthalmopathy. Amplified regions were TCR beta CDR3 sequences from RNA transcripts. Primed by the HTBI set, a first-round RT-PCR was run on the TCR CDR3. TCRdb independently ran MiXCR on the multiplex PCR reads; one entry per CDR3 protein. The data show around 190,000 distinct CDR3 sequences, less than 20% seen once. The source material was blood. These receptors were collected from a woman in her fifties or sixties with Graves' hyperthyroidism.

This clonotype was found many times. The chain carries TRBV20-1 and TRBJ1-3, with no clear D. CDR1 DFQATT and CDR2 SNEGSKA come from the germline V gene (reference sequence). The CDR3 is 13 amino acids. V was clipped by 2 bases and J by 7 bases, with 12 bases between them. The CDR3 DNA is TGCAGTGCTAGACCTTCTCTCGGGAACACCATATATTTT. Its translation is CSARPSLGNTIYF.

The sample holds many counts of this clonotype. The J gene is TRBJ1-1, the V gene TRBV5-1; D is ambiguous. V was shortened by 2 bases and J by 0 bases, with 11 bases between the two germline ends. This CDR3 has 15 residues. Per the germline V gene, CDR1 is SGHRS and CDR2 is YFSETQ. The CDR3 loop is CASSFGLTMNTEAFF. In DNA, the CDR3 is TGCGCCAGCAGCTTTGGACTGACCATGAACACTGAAGCTTTCTTT.

In its sample, this clonotype was seen many times. The rearrangement joins TRBV20-1 to TRBJ1-1; TRBD1 is a possible D gene (5 bases). V was trimmed by 6 bases and J by 4 bases, leaving 21 bases between them. The CDR3 has 15 residues. The V gene's germline CDR1 is DFQATT and CDR2 SNEGSKA (reference sequence). The CDR3 DNA reads as TGCAGTGCGACCGCCCCAATTTTTGGGGGCACTGAAGCTTTCTTT. This sequence encodes CSATAPIFGGTEAFF.

A few counts support this clonotype. The V call is TRBV7-2, the J call TRBJ2-5; the match to TRBD2 covers 9 bases. There are 12 residues in the CDR3. Germline CDR1 and CDR2: SGHTA and FQGNSA. With 8 bases clipped from V and 5 bases from J, the junction kept 3 bases outside the gene matches. The CDR3 DNA reads as TGTGCCAGCTCCAGCGGGAGGGAGACCCAGTACTTC. Protein product: CASSSGRETQYF.

Comments on this clonotype: A much larger clone lies a single base off, so this may be a read error. The rearrangement links TRBV10-3 to TRBJ1-2; TRBD1 is a possible D gene (6 bases). The CDR3 sequence is 13 residues long. Germline V CDR1 and CDR2: ENHRY, SYGVKD. CDR3 DNA: TGTGCCATCTCCCCCTACAGGGACGATGGCCACACCTTC. It specifies CAISPYRDDGHTF.